This TCR beta chain was identified in a study of T-cell memory formation after mild COVID-19. Study-wide points: Contracting clones, day 15 to 85, had balanced CD4/CD8, and later expanders favored CD4+.

TCRdb reanalysed the 5' RACE reads using MiXCR and keeps one entry per CDR3 protein. The sample has more than 250,000 distinct CDR3 sequences; under 20% are singletons. This clonotype was seen only once. Its antigen is unknown. The germline V gene has CDR1 LNHNV and CDR2 YYDKDF (reference sequence). V gave up 2 bases and J gave up 4 bases, with 15 bases separating them. CDR3 length: 16 amino acids. Sequencing was performed on PBMCs or a T cell subset sorted from them (not recorded which). The receptor comes from a man younger than 35 who had mild COVID-19 (a few samples of this study predate the infection). Cell type and time point are not known. V is TRBV15 and J is TRBJ2-4; either TRBD1 or TRBD2 may supply D (5 bases each). The CDR3 DNA is TGTGCCACCAGCAGACCCCCGGGACCGCAAAAAAACATTCAGTACTTC. It specifies CATSRPPGPQKNIQYF.